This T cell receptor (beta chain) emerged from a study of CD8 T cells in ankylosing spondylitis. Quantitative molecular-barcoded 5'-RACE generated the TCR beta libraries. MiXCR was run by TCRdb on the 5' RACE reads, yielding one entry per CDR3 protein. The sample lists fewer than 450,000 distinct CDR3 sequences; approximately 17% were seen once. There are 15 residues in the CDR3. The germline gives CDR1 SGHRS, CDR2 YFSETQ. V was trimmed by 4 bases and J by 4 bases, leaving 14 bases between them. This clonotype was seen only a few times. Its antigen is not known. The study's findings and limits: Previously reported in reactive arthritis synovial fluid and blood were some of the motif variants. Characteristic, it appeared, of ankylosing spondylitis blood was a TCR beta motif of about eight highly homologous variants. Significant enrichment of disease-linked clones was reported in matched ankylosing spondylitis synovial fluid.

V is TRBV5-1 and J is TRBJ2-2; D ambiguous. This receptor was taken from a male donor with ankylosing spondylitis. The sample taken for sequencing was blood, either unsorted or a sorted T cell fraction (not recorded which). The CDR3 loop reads CASSKDVGSTGELFF. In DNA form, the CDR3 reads TGCGCCAGCAGCAAAGACGTGGGAAGCACCGGGGAGCTGTTTTTT. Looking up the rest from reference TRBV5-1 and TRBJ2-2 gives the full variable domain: KAGVTQTPRYLIKTRGQQVTLSCSPISGHRSVSWYQQTPGQGLQFLFEYFSETQRNKGNFPGRFSGRQFSNSRSEMNVSTLELGDSALYLCASSKDVGSTGELFFGEGSRLTVL.